This T cell receptor (beta chain) originates from a study of OX40 agonist ivuxolimab in advanced cancers. The CDR3 totals 13 residues. The germline V gene has CDR1 SQVTM and CDR2 ANQGSEA. Deletions cut 7 bases from V and 1 base from J, with 13 bases between. Produced via immunoSEQ multiplex PCR; TCRdb's table is partial and in-frame only. The sample carries 65,000 to 95,000 clones, roughly nine tenths recorded once. This clone was found once. V and J are TRBV29-1 and TRBJ1-1, with D maybe TRBD1 (5 bases). This specimen consisted of CD4+ or CD8+ T cells sorted from blood, obtained in a trial of the OX40 agonist ivuxolimab. The clonotype was recovered from an adult with an advanced solid tumor such as melanoma, head and neck, liver or kidney cancer. The CDR3 bases are TGCAGCGGCATGGGGCCAGGGAACACTGAAGCTTTCTTT. Translated, it gives CSGMGPGNTEAFF.